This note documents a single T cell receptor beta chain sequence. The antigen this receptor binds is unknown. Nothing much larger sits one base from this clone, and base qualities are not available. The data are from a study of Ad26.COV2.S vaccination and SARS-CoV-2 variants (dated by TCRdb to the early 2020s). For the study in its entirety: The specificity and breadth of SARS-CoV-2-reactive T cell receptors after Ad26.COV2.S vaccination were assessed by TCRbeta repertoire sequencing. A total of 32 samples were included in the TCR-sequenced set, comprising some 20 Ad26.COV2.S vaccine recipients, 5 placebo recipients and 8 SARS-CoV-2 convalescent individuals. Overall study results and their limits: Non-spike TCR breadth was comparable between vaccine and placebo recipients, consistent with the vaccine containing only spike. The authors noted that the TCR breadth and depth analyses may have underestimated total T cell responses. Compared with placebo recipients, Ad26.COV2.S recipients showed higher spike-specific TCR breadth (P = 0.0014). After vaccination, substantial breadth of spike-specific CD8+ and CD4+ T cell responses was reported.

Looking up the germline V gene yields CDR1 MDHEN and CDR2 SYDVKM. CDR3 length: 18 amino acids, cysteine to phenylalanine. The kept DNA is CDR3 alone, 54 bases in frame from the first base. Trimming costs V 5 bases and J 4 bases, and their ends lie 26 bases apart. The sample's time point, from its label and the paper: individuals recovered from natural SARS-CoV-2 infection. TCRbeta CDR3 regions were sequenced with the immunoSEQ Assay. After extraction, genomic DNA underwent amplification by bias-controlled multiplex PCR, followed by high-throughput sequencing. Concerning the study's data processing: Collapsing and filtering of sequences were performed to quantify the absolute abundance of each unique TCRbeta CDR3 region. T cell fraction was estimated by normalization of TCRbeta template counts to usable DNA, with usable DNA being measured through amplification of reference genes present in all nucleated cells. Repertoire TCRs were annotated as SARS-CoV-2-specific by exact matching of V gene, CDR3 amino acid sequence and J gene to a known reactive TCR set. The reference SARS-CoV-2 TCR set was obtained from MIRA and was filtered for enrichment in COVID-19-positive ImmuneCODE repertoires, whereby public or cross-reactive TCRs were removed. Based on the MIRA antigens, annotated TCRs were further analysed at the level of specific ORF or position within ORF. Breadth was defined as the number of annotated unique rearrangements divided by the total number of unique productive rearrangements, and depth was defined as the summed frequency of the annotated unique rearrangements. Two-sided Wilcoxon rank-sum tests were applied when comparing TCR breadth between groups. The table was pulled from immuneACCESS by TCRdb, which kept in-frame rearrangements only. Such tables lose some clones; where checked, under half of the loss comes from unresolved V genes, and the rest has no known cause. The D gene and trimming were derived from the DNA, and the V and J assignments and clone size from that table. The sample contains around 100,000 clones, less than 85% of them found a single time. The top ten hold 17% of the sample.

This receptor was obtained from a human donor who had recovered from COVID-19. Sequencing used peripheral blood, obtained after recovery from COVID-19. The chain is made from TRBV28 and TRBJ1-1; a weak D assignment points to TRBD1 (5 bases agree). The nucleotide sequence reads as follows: TGTGCCAGCAGTAATTCTCCCCAAGTGGTGGGGGAGTCCACTGAAGCTTTCTTT. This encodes CASSNSPQVVGESTEAFF.